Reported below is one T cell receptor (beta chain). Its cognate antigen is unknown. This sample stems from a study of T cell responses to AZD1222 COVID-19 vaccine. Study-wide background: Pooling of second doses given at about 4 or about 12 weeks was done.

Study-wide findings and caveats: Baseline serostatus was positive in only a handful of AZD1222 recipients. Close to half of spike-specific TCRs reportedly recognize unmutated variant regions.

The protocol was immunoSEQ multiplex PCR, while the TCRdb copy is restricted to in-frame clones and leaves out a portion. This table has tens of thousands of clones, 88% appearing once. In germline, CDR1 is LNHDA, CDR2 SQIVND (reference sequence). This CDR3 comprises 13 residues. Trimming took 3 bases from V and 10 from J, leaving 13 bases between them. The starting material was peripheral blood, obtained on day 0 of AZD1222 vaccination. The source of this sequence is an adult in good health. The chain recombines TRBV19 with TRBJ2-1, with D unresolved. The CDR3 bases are TGTGCCAGTAGTATGGTGACTGCCTCCGAGCAGTTCTTC. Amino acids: CASSMVTASEQFF.